This T cell receptor (beta chain) derives from a study of blood T cell repertoires in COVID-19. Repertoires were generated with immunoSEQ multiplex PCR, while TCRdb's copy carries only in-frame clones and drops some. The sample yields fewer than 120,000 clones, about 85% seen once. Germline CDR1 reads SQVTM; CDR2 reads ANQGSEA. V lost 4 bases and J lost 6; bases outside the gene matches: 21. CDR3 length equals 19 residues. This receptor was identified in a human donor in a cohort sampled during active COVID-19. Specimen: peripheral blood. V usage is TRBV29-1 and J usage is TRBJ1-2; 12 positions match TRBD1. CDR3 region: CSVVVTVVGTGGPSNGYTF. The CDR3 DNA reads TGCAGCGTTGTAGTAACTGTGGTAGGGACAGGGGGCCCTTCTAATGGCTACACCTTC.